This T cell receptor (beta chain) was profiled in a study of read filtering for tumor transcriptome and immune sequencing. General study points: The CD138-negative fraction was mixed bone marrow immune cells, not pure T cells.

This clonotype was recorded at least ten times. Its antigen is unknown. Germline CDR1 and CDR2: MDHEN and SYDVKM. This CDR3 is built from 14 residues. Trimming pared 5 bases from V and 1 base from J, leaving 12 bases between. Every patient had bone marrow sampled while the disease was active. This library used roughly 400 ng RNA and molecular barcoded adaptors spanning alpha/delta and beta/gamma chains. TCRdb recomputed calls from the reads with MiXCR, one row per CDR3 protein. The profile shows some 46,000 distinct CDR3 sequences, approximately 19% of them singletons. This receptor was taken from a donor at least 40 years old with multiple myeloma. The V gene is TRBV28, the J gene TRBJ2-7; either TRBD1 or TRBD2 may fit D (6 bases each). Input material: a population of CD138-negative cells sorted from bone marrow. The CDR3 DNA reads TGTGCCAGCAGTGACGGAGGGGGGTCCTACGAGCAGTACTTC. This sequence encodes CASSDGGGSYEQYF.